One sample yielded the 32 T cell receptor beta chains listed below, sequenced in a study of OX40 agonist ivuxolimab in advanced cancers. Clones were sequenced by immunoSEQ multiplex PCR, and TCRdb holds only the in-frame ones, with some missing. Of tens of thousands of clones listed, over 90% are singletons. Specimen: CD4+ or CD8+ T cells sorted from blood, collected in a trial of the OX40 agonist ivuxolimab. These receptor sequences come from an adult with an advanced solid tumor such as melanoma, head and neck, liver or kidney cancer.

This clone was detected once. The chain combines TRBV6-1 with TRBJ1-5; no clear D gene. From germline, CDR1 is MNHNS and CDR2 SASEGT. V was trimmed by 8 bases and J by 0 bases, leaving 8 bases between them. CDR3 length: 13 amino acids. The CDR3 is CASGRFSNQPQHF. CDR3 sequence (DNA): TGTGCCAGCGGACGGTTTAGCAATCAGCCCCAGCATTTT.

This clone is a singleton in its sample. The chain carries TRBV30 and TRBJ2-2; the D is unclear. Per the germline V gene, CDR1 is GTSNPN and CDR2 is SVGIG (reference sequence). This CDR3 is 13 amino acids long. The germline V and J ends were trimmed by 2 bases and 4 bases, with 8 bases remaining between them. The CDR3 spells CAWSISITGELFF. The DNA of the CDR3 is TGTGCCTGGAGTATTTCTATCACCGGGGAGCTGTTTTTT.

J is TRBJ1-1 and V is TRBV6-5; TRBD1 is a possible D gene (6 bases). V lost 5 bases and J 4 bases, leaving 14 bases between the germline ends. The CDR3 is 14 amino acids. The V gene's germline CDR1 is MNHEY and CDR2 SVGAGI. This CDR3 is CASSQTGIVTEAFF. In DNA form, the CDR3 reads TGTGCCAGCAGTCAGACAGGAATTGTCACTGAAGCTTTCTTT.

This clone was found a few times. The rearrangement joins TRBV6-5 to TRBJ1-5; D gene uncertain. Trimming took off 0 bases at V and 7 bases at J, with 4 bases between the two ends. Per germline, CDR1 MNHEY and CDR2 SVGAGI. The CDR3 runs to 12 residues. The CDR3: CASSYSGQPQHF. CDR3 in DNA: TGTGCCAGCAGTTACTCCGGCCAGCCCCAGCATTTT.

Only a few counts were recorded for this clone. The V gene is TRBV15, the J gene TRBJ1-5; 9 positions agree with TRBD1. The CDR3 loop spans 14 amino acids. CDR1 and CDR2 from the germline V gene are LNHNV and YYDKDF (reference sequence). V gave up 5 bases and J gave up 7 bases; unmatched junction bases: 6. CDR3 DNA: TGTGCCACCAGCCCGGACAGGGGAGGACAGCCCCAGCATTTT. This sequence encodes CATSPDRGGQPQHF. The complete variable domain, with remaining parts taken from reference TRBV15 and TRBJ1-5, reads DAMVIQNPRYQVTQFGKPVTLSCSQTLNHNVMYWYQQKSSQAPKLLFHYYDKDFNNEADTPDNFQSRRPNTSFCFLDIRSPGLGDTAMYLCATSPDRGGQPQHFGDGTRLSIL.

V and J are TRBV7-9 and TRBJ1-4; D is uncertain. This CDR3 spans 15 amino acids. The V gene's germline CDR1 is SEHNR and CDR2 FQNEAQ (reference sequence). V lost 5 bases, J lost 5 bases, and 15 bases lay in between. CDR3 region: CASSPPQLPNEKLFF. CDR3 DNA sequence: TGTGCCAGCAGCCCCCCCCAGTTACCAAATGAAAAACTGTTTTTT.

The CDR3 sequence is CASSTPRGEKLFF. The CDR3 coding sequence is TGTGCCAGTAGTACGCCCCGGGGTGAAAAACTGTTTTTT. This chain joins TRBV19 and TRBJ1-4; D is uncertain. Trimming removed 4 bases at V and 7 bases at J, with 10 bases between. This CDR3 is 13 amino acids long. The V gene's germline CDR1 is LNHDA and CDR2 SQIVND (reference sequence).

V usage is TRBV6-1 and J usage is TRBJ1-2; TRBD1 is a possible D gene (5 bases). Trimming shortened V by 0 bases and J by 4 bases, and 9 bases separated the two germline ends. The CDR3 loop spans 14 amino acids. Germline CDR1 is MNHNS and CDR2 is SASEGT. CDR3 in DNA: TGTGCCAGCAGTGAAGCGCTCGGGGGCTATGGCTACACCTTC. Protein: CASSEALGGYGYTF.

V usage is TRBV27 and J usage is TRBJ2-1, with 7 bases that match TRBD1. Germline V gene lookup returns CDR1 MNHEY and CDR2 SMNVEV (reference sequence). V trimming: 0 bases; J trimming: 4 bases; junction bases outside the gene matches: 0. This CDR3 spans 14 amino acids. DNA for the CDR3: TGTGCCAGCAGTTTATCGGGACAGTACAATGAGCAGTTCTTC. This gives the protein CASSLSGQYNEQFF.

V and J are TRBV27 and TRBJ2-3, with D possibly matching TRBD2 (5 bases). CDR1 and CDR2 from the germline V gene are MNHEY and SMNVEV (reference sequence). Trimming removed 10 bases from V and 2 bases from J, with 19 bases in between. CDR3 length: 15 amino acids. In DNA, the CDR3 is TGTGCCACCATTGATCTGACTACTCCCACAGATACGCAGTATTTT. It is translated as CATIDLTTPTDTQYF.

The chain couples TRBV27 to TRBJ2-7; tentatively, D is TRBD2 (5 bases). Germline CDR1 is MNHEY and CDR2 is SMNVEV (reference sequence). Trimming cost V 5 bases and J 3 bases, with 11 bases left between them. CDR3 size: 13 residues. The CDR3 loop reads CASSGAGHYEQYF. DNA of the CDR3: TGTGCCAGCAGTGGCGCGGGCCACTACGAGCAGTACTTC.

The gene calls are TRBV5-6 and TRBJ2-1; 7 nucleotides agree with TRBD1. Germline CDR1 is SGHDT and CDR2 is YYEEEE. The CDR3 is 16 residues long. V shed 0 bases and J 4 bases; nucleotides not matched to a gene: 7. The CDR3 loop reads CASSLEGQPGYNEQFF. DNA for the CDR3: TGTGCCAGCAGCTTGGAGGGACAGCCGGGGTACAATGAGCAGTTCTTC.

The CDR3 loop reads CASSFGEYQPQHF. DNA for the CDR3: TGTGCCAGCAGTTTCGGCGAGTATCAGCCCCAGCATTTT. The gene calls are TRBV27 and TRBJ1-5; D gene uncertain. This CDR3 is built from 13 residues. The V end lost 3 bases, the J end lost 5 bases, and 8 bases lay between the germline ends. CDR1 and CDR2 from the germline V gene are MNHEY and SMNVEV (reference sequence).

The gene calls are TRBV4-3 and TRBJ1-4; D is undetermined. Germline lookup yields CDR1 LGHNA and CDR2 YSLEER. Between the trimmed V and J ends, which lost 3 bases and 6 bases, there was a span of 11 bases. The CDR3 covers 14 residues. The chain's CDR3 is CASSHLRAYEKLFF. The CDR3 DNA is TGCGCCAGCAGCCACCTACGAGCTTATGAAAAACTGTTTTTT.

The chain combines TRBV27 with TRBJ2-7; D may match TRBD1 or TRBD2 (5 bases each). In germline, CDR1 is MNHEY, CDR2 SMNVEV (reference sequence). The length of the CDR3 is 14 residues. V lost 2 bases, J lost 5 bases, and 13 bases lay in between. The CDR3 nucleotides read TGTGCCAGCAGTTTAGTGGGTTGGGGGAACGAGCAGTACTTC. It is translated as CASSLVGWGNEQYF.

This clone was seen a single time. The chain has TRBV9 and TRBJ2-3; weak D call: TRBD2 (5 bases). The germline CDR1 and CDR2 sequences are SGDLS and YYNGEE. The CDR3 consists of 15 residues. V was pared by 0 bases and J by 0 bases, with 8 bases between. CDR3 sequence (DNA): TGTGCCAGCAGCGTAGGGGCGGGTAGCACAGATACGCAGTATTTT. Amino acids: CASSVGAGSTDTQYF.

The chain is built from TRBV10-3 and TRBJ1-1; D is unresolved. The CDR3 has 14 residues. Looked up from germline, CDR1 is ENHRY and CDR2 is SYGVKD. CDR3 amino acids: CASEDGRRNTEAFF. The CDR3 DNA follows: TGTGCATCCGAGGACGGGCGCCGGAACACTGAAGCTTTCTTT.

The J gene is TRBJ2-7, the V gene TRBV7-6, with TRBD1 matching over 8 bases. The CDR3 is made up of 14 amino acids. CDR1 and CDR2 (germline): SGHVS, FNYEAQ. V trimming: 4 bases; J trimming: 1 base; junction bases outside the gene matches: 3. The CDR3 DNA reads as TGTGCCAGCAGCTCCACAGGGGGATCCTACGAGCAGTACTTC. Amino acid sequence: CASSSTGGSYEQYF.

V is TRBV6-5 and J is TRBJ2-5; D gene uncertain. Per germline, CDR1 MNHEY and CDR2 SVGAGI. The CDR3 spans 14 residues. The V end lost 0 bases, the J end lost 2 bases, and 7 bases lay between the germline ends. The chain's CDR3 is CASSYSSVQETQYF. The CDR3 nucleotides are TGTGCCAGCAGTTACTCGAGCGTGCAAGAGACCCAGTACTTC.

V usage is TRBV5-1 and J usage is TRBJ2-1; TRBD2 is a possible D gene (6 bases). The CDR3 contains 14 residues. Germline-derived CDR1 and CDR2 are SGHRS and YFSETQ. Deletions cut 1 base from V and 6 bases from J, with 11 bases between. In nucleotides, the CDR3 is TGCGCCAGCAGCTTGACGGACGGGGGCAATGAGCAGTTCTTC. Its protein is CASSLTDGGNEQFF. Full variable domain (remainder filled in from reference TRBV5-1 and TRBJ2-1): KAGVTQTPRYLIKTRGQQVTLSCSPISGHRSVSWYQQTPGQGLQFLFEYFSETQRNKGNFPGRFSGRQFSNSRSEMNVSTLELGDSALYLCASSLTDGGNEQFFGPGTRLTVL.

The chain joins TRBV21-1 to TRBJ2-2; the D call TRBD2 from the table was never checked on the DNA. TRBV21-1 is recorded as a pseudogene. The CDR3 totals 15 residues. The DNA for the CDR3 is TGTGCCAGCAGCAAAGTAGGAGGGGACACCGGGGAGCTGTTTTTT. Protein sequence: CASSKVGGDTGELFF.

The gene calls are TRBV5-1 and TRBJ2-7; D not certain. V dropped 1 base and J dropped 0 bases, with 14 bases sitting between them. Germline V gene lookup returns CDR1 SGHRS and CDR2 YFSETQ. The CDR3 covers 16 residues. DNA for the CDR3: TGCGCCAGCAGCTTGTACAGTGACTCTAGCTCCTACGAGCAGTACTTC. Its translation is CASSLYSDSSSYEQYF.

J is TRBJ1-2 and V is TRBV9; D not certain. Germline values: CDR1 SGDLS, CDR2 YYNGEE. The CDR3 sequence is 13 residues long. With 1 base removed from V and 6 bases from J, the gap between germline ends came to 10 bases. The CDR3 coding sequence is TGTGCCAGCAGCGTAAAATCGGACGATGGCTACACCTTC. It encodes CASSVKSDDGYTF.

This chain joins TRBV5-8 and TRBJ2-7; TRBD1 matches 9 bases. The CDR3 totals 17 residues. The V gene end was trimmed by 4 bases and the J gene end by 4 bases; junction bases not matched to a gene: 15. In germline, CDR1 is SGHTS, CDR2 YDEGEE. CDR3 bases: TGTGCCAGCAGCCAGGACAGGGGCGACCCAAGACCTTACGAGCAGTACTTC. Translating it yields CASSQDRGDPRPYEQYF.

The V call is TRBV6-6, the J call TRBJ2-7, with 10 bases matching TRBD1. The CDR3 sequence is 14 residues long. Losses at the gene ends were 7 bases for V and 10 bases for J; bases not matched to a gene: 13. Per the germline V gene, CDR1 is MNHNY and CDR2 is SVGAGI (reference sequence). The DNA for the CDR3 is TGTGCCAGCATCCCGGGACAGGGGACAGTCACCCAGTACTTC. Its translation: CASIPGQGTVTQYF.

This sequence joins TRBV7-2 and TRBJ2-7, with D unresolved. Germline-derived CDR1 and CDR2 are SGHTA and FQGNSA. The CDR3 is made up of 12 amino acids. V dropped 5 bases and J dropped 3 bases, with 8 bases sitting between them. This chain's CDR3 is CASSGVGYEQYF. The CDR3 coding sequence is TGTGCCAGCAGCGGGGTGGGCTACGAGCAGTACTTC. The variable domain in full, with the rest retrieved from reference TRBV7-2 and TRBJ2-7, is GAGVSQSPSNKVTEKGKDVELRCDPISGHTALYWYRQSLGQGLEFLIYFQGNSAPDKSGLPSDRFSAERTGGSVSTLTIQRTQQEDSAVYLCASSGVGYEQYFGPGTRLTVT.

V gene TRBV4-1 combines with J gene TRBJ1-5; perhaps TRBD1 as D (5 bases). Germline CDR1 is MGHRA and CDR2 is YSYEKL. The CDR3 runs 15 residues. V was trimmed by 0 bases and J by 1 base, leaving 7 bases between them. CDR3 sequence reads: CASSQDSGSNQPQHF. The CDR3 DNA reads as TGCGCCAGCAGCCAAGATTCAGGGAGCAATCAGCCCCAGCATTTT.

V is TRBV19 and J is TRBJ1-2, with TRBD1 matching 8 bases. This CDR3 region has 14 residues. Germline lookup yields CDR1 LNHDA and CDR2 SQIVND (reference sequence). J lost 0 bases, V lost 6 bases, and 3 bases had no gene match. In DNA, the CDR3 is TGTGCCAGTAGCGCAGGGGGCGCTAACTATGGCTACACCTTC. It is translated as CASSAGGANYGYTF.

The chain employs TRBV4-1 and TRBJ1-2; 10 bases map to TRBD1. The CDR3 runs to 15 residues. CDR1 MGHRA and CDR2 YSYEKL come from the germline V gene. V gave up 1 base and J gave up 5 bases; unmatched junction bases: 4. The DNA of the CDR3 is TGCGCCAGCAGCCAAGCTGGGACAGGGGCTTATGGCTACACCTTC. Translating gives CASSQAGTGAYGYTF.

This rearrangement joins TRBV18 to TRBJ1-5; TRBD1 agrees at 7 bases. CDR1 KGHSH and CDR2 LQKENI come from the germline V gene. V lost 5 bases to trimming and J lost 0 bases; unmatched junction nucleotides: 4. The CDR3 length is 15 residues. Here the CDR3 DNA reads TGTGCCAGCTCATCAGGGGGGTATAGCAATCAGCCCCAGCATTTT. Protein: CASSSGGYSNQPQHF.

V is TRBV7-2 and J is TRBJ2-1; unclear D gene. This CDR3 is 15 amino acids long. CDR1 and CDR2 (germline): SGHTA, FQGNSA. The V end was cut by 2 bases, the J end by 2 bases, with 10 bases between. The CDR3 region has the DNA TGTGCCAGCAGCTTATCGCAGGTTCCCTACAATGAGCAGTTCTTC. Translated, it gives CASSLSQVPYNEQFF.

The V call is TRBV4-1, the J call TRBJ1-4; 11 bases are a match to TRBD1. The junction had 11 bases not matched to a gene; V was cut back by 5 bases and J by 3 bases. Germline values: CDR1 MGHRA, CDR2 YSYEKL. The CDR3 sequence is 18 residues long. CDR3 amino acids: CASSADRGRGVANEKLFF. The CDR3 nucleotides read TGCGCCAGCAGCGCGGACAGGGGGCGCGGGGTAGCTAATGAAAAACTGTTTTTT.